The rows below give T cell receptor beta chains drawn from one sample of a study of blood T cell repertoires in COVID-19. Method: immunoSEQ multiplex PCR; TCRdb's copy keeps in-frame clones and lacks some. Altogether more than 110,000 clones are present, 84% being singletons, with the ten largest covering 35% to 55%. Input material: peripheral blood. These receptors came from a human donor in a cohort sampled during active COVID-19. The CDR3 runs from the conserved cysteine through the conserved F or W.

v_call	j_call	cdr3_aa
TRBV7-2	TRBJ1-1	CASSTNRNTEAFF
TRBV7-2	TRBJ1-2	CASSLDSGPYGYTF
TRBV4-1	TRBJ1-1	CASSQDGNTEAFF
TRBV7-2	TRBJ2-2	CASSLSVSGELFF
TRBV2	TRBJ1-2	CASKGQANYGYTF
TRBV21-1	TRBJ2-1	CASSKVGGTGVPIPYNEQFF
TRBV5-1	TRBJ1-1	CASSPGTGNTEAFF
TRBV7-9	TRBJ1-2	CASSDITGRGQHGYTF
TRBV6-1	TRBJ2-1	CASSAPLQGARHNEQFF
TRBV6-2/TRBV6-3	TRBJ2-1	CASRYGTFSYEQFF